This T cell receptor beta chain was sequenced in a study of blood T cell repertoires in COVID-19. Background on the study: The study drew acute and convalescent COVID-19 samples from the United States, Italy and Spain.

Sequencing used immunoSEQ multiplex PCR; TCRdb keeps in-frame clones, though not all of them. The top ten hold about 4% of the sample, which has approximately 250,000 clones, 80% to 90% seen once. Participant ages covered 18 to 89 years across 24 US areas. Participant reports of clinical history set cohort assignment. Recovered status in Cohort 3 required two negative PCRs, clearance, or symptom resolution. The CDR3 sequence is 11 residues long. V was pared by 5 bases and J by 3 bases, with 5 bases between. Per germline, CDR1 SGHAT and CDR2 FQNNGV. A few counts support this clone. This TCR was sampled from a woman aged 30 to 39 who had recovered from COVID-19. V usage is TRBV11-2 and J usage is TRBJ2-7, with a weak D call TRBD1 (5 bases). The sequenced material came from PBMCs or T cells enriched from blood (not recorded which). CDR3: CASSRGYEQYF. CDR3 DNA: TGTGCCAGCAGCAGGGGCTACGAGCAGTACTTC. The whole variable domain, remainder taken from reference TRBV11-2 and TRBJ2-7, is EAGVAQSPRYKIIEKRQSVAFWCNPISGHATLYWYQQILGQGPKLLIQFQNNGVVDDSQLPKDRFSAERLKGVDSTLKIQPAKLEDSAVYLCASSRGYEQYFGPGTRLTVT.